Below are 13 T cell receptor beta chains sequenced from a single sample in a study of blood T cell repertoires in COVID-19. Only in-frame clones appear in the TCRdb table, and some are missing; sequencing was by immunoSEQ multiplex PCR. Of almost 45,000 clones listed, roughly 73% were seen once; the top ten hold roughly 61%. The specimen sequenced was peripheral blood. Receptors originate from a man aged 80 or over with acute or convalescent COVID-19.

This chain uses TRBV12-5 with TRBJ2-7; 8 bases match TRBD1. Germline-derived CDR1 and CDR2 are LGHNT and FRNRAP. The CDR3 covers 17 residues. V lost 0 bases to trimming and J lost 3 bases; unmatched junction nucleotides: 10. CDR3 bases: TGTGCTAGTGGTTTGGTACCTGGGACAGGTAGATACTACGAGCAGTACTTC. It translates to CASGLVPGTGRYYEQYF.

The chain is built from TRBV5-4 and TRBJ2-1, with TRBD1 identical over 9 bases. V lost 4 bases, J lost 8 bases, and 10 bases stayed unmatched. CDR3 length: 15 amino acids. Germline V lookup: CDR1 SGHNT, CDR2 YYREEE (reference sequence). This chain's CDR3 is CASSTGTGTLDEQFF. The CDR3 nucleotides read TGTGCCAGCAGCACCGGGACAGGGACTTTGGATGAGCAGTTCTTC. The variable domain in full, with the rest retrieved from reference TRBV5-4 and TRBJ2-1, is ETGVTQSPTHLIKTRGQQVTLRCSSQSGHNTVSWYQQALGQGPQFIFQYYREEENGRGNFPPRFSGLQFPNYSSELNVNALELDDSALYLCASSTGTGTLDEQFFGPGTRLTVL.

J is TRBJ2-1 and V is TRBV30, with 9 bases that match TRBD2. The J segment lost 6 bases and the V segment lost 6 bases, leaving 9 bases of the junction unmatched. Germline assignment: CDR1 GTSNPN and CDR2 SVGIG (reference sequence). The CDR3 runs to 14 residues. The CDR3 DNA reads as TGTGCCTGCAATAGCGGGAGAAGACGCAATGAGCAGTTCTTC. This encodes CACNSGRRRNEQFF.

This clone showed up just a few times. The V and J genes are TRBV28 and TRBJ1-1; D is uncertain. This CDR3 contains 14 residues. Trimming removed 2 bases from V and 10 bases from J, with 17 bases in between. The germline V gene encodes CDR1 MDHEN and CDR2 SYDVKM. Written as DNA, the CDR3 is TGTGCCAGCAGTTTAACTGACGGGAGGGTGAGAGCTTTCTTT. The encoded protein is CASSLTDGRVRAFF. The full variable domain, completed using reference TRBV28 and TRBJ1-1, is DVKVTQSSRYLVKRTGEKVFLECVQDMDHENMFWYRQDPGLGLRLIYFSYDVKMKEKGDIPEGYSVSREKKERFSLILESASTNQTSMYLCASSLTDGRVRAFFGQGTRLTVV.

The CDR3 coding sequence is TGTGCCAGCCTACAGGGGAATAAGGAGACCCAGTACTTC. It yields the protein CASLQGNKETQYF. The V and J genes are TRBV2 and TRBJ2-5; 7 bases agree with TRBD1. The germline V gene has CDR1 SNHLY and CDR2 FYNNEI. Losses at the gene ends were 8 bases for V and 5 bases for J; bases not matched to a gene: 8. This CDR3 is built from 13 residues.

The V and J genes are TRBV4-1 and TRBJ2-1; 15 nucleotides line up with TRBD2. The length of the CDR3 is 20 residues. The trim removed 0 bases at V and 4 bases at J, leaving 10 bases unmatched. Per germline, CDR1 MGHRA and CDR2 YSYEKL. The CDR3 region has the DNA TGCGCCAGCAGCCAAGACAGACAGGGAGGGACTAGCGGGAGGTACAATGAGCAGTTCTTC. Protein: CASSQDRQGGTSGRYNEQFF.

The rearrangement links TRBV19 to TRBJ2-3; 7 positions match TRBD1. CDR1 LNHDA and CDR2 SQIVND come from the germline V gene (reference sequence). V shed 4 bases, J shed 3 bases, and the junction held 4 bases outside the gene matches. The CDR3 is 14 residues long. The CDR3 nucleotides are TGTGCCAGTAGTAACGGACAGGTAACAGATACGCAGTATTTT. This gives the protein CASSNGQVTDTQYF.

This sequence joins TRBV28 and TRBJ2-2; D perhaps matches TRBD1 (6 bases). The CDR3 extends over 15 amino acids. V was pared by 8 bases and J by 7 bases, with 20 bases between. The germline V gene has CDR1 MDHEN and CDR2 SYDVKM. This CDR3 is CASFLQGVSGGELFF. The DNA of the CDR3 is TGTGCCAGCTTCCTACAGGGAGTCAGCGGCGGGGAGCTGTTTTTT.

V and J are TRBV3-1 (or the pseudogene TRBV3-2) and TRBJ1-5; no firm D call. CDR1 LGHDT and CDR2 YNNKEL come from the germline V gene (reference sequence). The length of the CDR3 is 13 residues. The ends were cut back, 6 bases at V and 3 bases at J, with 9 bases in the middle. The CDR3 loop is CASSWQYNQPQHF. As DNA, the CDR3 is TGTGCCAGCAGTTGGCAGTACAATCAGCCCCAGCATTTT.

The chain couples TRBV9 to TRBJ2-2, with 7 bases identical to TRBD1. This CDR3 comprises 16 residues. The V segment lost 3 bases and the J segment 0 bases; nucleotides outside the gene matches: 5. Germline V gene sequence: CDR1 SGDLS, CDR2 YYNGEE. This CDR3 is CASSGGTDPNTGELFF. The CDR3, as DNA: TGTGCCAGCAGCGGGGGGACAGATCCGAACACCGGGGAGCTGTTTTTT.

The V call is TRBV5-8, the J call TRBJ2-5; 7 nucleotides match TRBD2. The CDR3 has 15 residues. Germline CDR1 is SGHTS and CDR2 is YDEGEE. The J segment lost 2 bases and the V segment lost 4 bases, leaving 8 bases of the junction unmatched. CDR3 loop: CASSPGGGLQETQYF. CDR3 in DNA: TGTGCCAGCAGCCCTGGGGGAGGGCTACAAGAGACCCAGTACTTC.

The CDR3 protein is CASSRTGSSYEQYF. CDR3 DNA sequence: TGTGCCAGCAGTAGGACAGGGAGCTCCTACGAGCAGTACTTC. The rearrangement uses TRBV6-2 or TRBV6-3 and TRBJ2-7; 8 nucleotides match TRBD1. J lost 0 bases, V lost 5 bases, and 3 bases had no gene match. The CDR3 totals 14 residues. Germline assignment: CDR1 MNHEY and CDR2 SVGEGT.

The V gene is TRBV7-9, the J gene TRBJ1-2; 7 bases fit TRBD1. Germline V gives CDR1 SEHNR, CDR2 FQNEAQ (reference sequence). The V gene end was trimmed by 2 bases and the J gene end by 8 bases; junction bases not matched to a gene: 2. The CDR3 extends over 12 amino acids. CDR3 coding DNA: TGTGCCAGCAGCTTAAGAGGGGGCGGCTACACCTTC. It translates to CASSLRGGGYTF.